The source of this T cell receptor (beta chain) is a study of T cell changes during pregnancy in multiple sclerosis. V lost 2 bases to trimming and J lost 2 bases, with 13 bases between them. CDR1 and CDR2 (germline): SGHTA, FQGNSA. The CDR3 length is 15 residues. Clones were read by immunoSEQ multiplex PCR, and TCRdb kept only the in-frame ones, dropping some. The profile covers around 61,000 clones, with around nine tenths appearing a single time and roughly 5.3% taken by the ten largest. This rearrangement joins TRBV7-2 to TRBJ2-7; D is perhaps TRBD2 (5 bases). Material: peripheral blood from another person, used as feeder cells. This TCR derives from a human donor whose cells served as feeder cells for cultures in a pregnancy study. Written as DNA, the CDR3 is TGTGCCAGCAGCTTATTCGGCGGGTTAGCCTACGAGCAGTACTTC. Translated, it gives CASSLFGGLAYEQYF.